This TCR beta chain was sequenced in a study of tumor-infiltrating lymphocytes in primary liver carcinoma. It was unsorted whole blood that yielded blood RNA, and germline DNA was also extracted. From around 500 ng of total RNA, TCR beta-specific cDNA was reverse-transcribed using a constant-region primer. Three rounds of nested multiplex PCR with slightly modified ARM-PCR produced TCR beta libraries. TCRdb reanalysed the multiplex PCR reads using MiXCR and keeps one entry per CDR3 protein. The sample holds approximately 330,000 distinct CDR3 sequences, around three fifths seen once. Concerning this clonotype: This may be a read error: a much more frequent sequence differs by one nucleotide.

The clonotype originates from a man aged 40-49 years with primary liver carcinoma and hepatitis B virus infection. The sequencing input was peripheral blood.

CDR3 sequence reads: CAISESETRQETQYF. The CDR3 coding sequence is TGTGCCATCAGTGAGTCGGAGACTAGGCAAGAGACCCAGTACTTC. V usage is TRBV10-3 and J usage is TRBJ2-5; TRBD2 is a possible D gene (6 bases). The ends were cut back, 0 bases at V and 2 bases at J, with 10 bases in the middle. This CDR3 spans 15 amino acids. Germline assignment: CDR1 ENHRY and CDR2 SYGVKD.